Below are 27 T cell receptor beta chains sequenced from a single sample in a study of beta chain features in type 1 diabetes. Study-wide results and limits: In all four CD4+ subsets, TCRB CDR3 length was significantly, moderately reduced in type 1 diabetes.

Expressed TCRB transcripts were sequenced because the entire RNA isolate underwent reverse transcription. Produced via immunoSEQ multiplex PCR; TCRdb's table is partial and in-frame only. The table lists 120,000 or so clones, roughly 17% of them singletons. For these receptors, no antigen is known. Sequencing was done on a sample of central memory CD4+ T cells from blood. All receptors come from a man between 18 and 29 years old with type 1 diabetes.

In its sample, this clone was seen a few times. The chain recombines TRBV30 with TRBJ2-7; 8 nucleotides match TRBD2. This CDR3 has 15 residues. V gave up 0 bases and J gave up 6 bases; unmatched junction bases: 10. Germline V gene sequence: CDR1 GTSNPN, CDR2 SVGIG (reference sequence). The CDR3 loop reads CAWSVVIAGTVEQYF. CDR3 sequence (DNA): TGTGCCTGGAGTGTAGTCATAGCGGGAACAGTCGAGCAGTACTTC.

The chain has TRBV7-2 and TRBJ1-1; 7 nucleotides agree with TRBD1. The CDR3 spans 14 residues. V shed 4 bases, J shed 1 base, and the junction held 3 bases outside the gene matches. CDR1 is SGHTA, CDR2 FQGNSA, per germline. CDR3 coding DNA: TGTGCCAGCAGCTCCAGGGACAGGAACACTGAAGCTTTCTTT. Translated: CASSSRDRNTEAFF.

This rearrangement joins TRBV5-6 to TRBJ2-5; D call uncertain. The CDR3 extends over 14 amino acids. Germline loops: CDR1 SGHDT, CDR2 YYEEEE. V dropped 3 bases and J dropped 2 bases, with 11 bases sitting between them. This CDR3 is CASSSGLTQETQYF. For the CDR3, the DNA is TGTGCCAGCAGCTCCGGGTTAACTCAAGAGACCCAGTACTTC.

This clone was seen only once. The chain combines TRBV7-2 with TRBJ2-3; 9 nucleotides line up with TRBD1. CDR3 length equals 14 residues. CDR1 and CDR2 (germline): SGHTA, FQGNSA. V lost 5 bases and J lost 7; bases outside the gene matches: 7. CDR3 protein: CASSQGQGGYTQYF. CDR3 in DNA: TGTGCCAGCAGCCAGGGACAGGGCGGCTATACGCAGTATTTT.

The V call is TRBV30, the J call TRBJ1-2; D perhaps matches TRBD1 (6 bases). CDR3 length equals 15 residues. Germline V lookup: CDR1 GTSNPN, CDR2 SVGIG (reference sequence). Trimming left V 4 bases short and J 4 bases short, with 19 bases between. As DNA, the CDR3 is TGTGCCTGGACCGTTGGGCAGGGGCCGAGCTATGGCTACACCTTC. This codes for CAWTVGQGPSYGYTF.

The V call is TRBV5-4, the J call TRBJ1-6; D unclear. CDR1 and CDR2 (germline): SGHNT, YYREEE (reference sequence). This CDR3 is built from 12 residues. V shed 2 bases and J shed 7 bases, with 4 bases lying between them. The CDR3 protein is CASSFKNSPLHF. CDR3 DNA: TGTGCCAGCAGCTTTAAGAATTCACCCCTCCACTTT. The variable domain in full, with the rest retrieved from reference TRBV5-4 and TRBJ1-6, is ETGVTQSPTHLIKTRGQQVTLRCSSQSGHNTVSWYQQALGQGPQFIFQYYREEENGRGNFPPRFSGLQFPNYSSELNVNALELDDSALYLCASSFKNSPLHFGNGTRLTVT.

This chain uses TRBV29-1 with TRBJ2-5; 11 bases align to TRBD1. Germline lookup yields CDR1 SQVTM and CDR2 ANQGSEA. The ends lost 1 base at V and 4 bases at J; junction bases unmatched: 17. The CDR3 spans 19 residues. CDR3 sequence (DNA): TGCAGCGTTGAAGCCCAACGCCGAATGGGACAGGGGGGAGGAGAGACCCAGTACTTC. Translating it yields CSVEAQRRMGQGGGETQYF.

Points on this clone: Germline and junction disagree at one end, which may indicate a read error. This sequence joins TRBV29-1 and TRBJ2-5; D remains unclear. This CDR3 has 13 residues. Germline assignment: CDR1 SQVTM and CDR2 ANQGSEA. The CDR3 nucleotides read TGCAGCGGTGAAGAGAACTTTATTGAGACCCAGTACTTC. This gives the protein CSGEENFIETQYF.

A word on this clone: A junction end diverges from the germline sequence, so it may reflect a read error. The chain recombines TRBV7-7 with TRBJ2-5; the D gene is possibly TRBD2 (6 bases). CDR1 is SSHAT, CDR2 FNYEAQ, per germline (reference sequence). The CDR3 is 15 residues long. CDR3 in DNA: TGTGCTAGCAGCTTAGGAGGGCCCGGGTCTGAGACCCAGTACTTC. The encoded protein is CASSLGGPGSETQYF.

This clone was seen only a few times. The chain carries TRBV7-2 and TRBJ1-1; 8 bases line up with TRBD1. The length of the CDR3 is 15 residues. J lost 6 bases, V lost 1 base, and 7 bases had no gene match. The germline V gene has CDR1 SGHTA and CDR2 FQGNSA. The CDR3 DNA reads as TGTGCCAGCAGCTTAGGGACAGGGCTATCTGCTGAAGCTTTCTTT. It translates to CASSLGTGLSAEAFF.

The chain is built from TRBV15 and TRBJ1-5; D gene unclear. CDR1 is LNHNV and CDR2 is YYDKDF in the germline V gene (reference sequence). V shed 5 bases and J shed 1 base, with 6 bases lying between them. This CDR3 has 13 residues. The CDR3 loop is CATSLGSNQPQHF. Written as DNA, the CDR3 is TGTGCCACCAGCTTGGGGAGCAATCAGCCCCAGCATTTT.

This clone has a handful of counts. This chain connects TRBV19 to TRBJ2-7; tentatively, D is TRBD1 (6 bases). Germline CDR1 reads LNHDA; CDR2 reads SQIVND (reference sequence). The CDR3 has 13 amino acids. V was clipped by 3 bases and J by 3 bases, with 9 bases between them. This CDR3 reads CASSIPGHYEQYF. Here the CDR3 DNA reads TGTGCCAGTAGTATCCCGGGACACTACGAGCAGTACTTC. Combining the CDR3 with reference TRBV19 and TRBJ2-7 gives the whole variable domain DGGITQSPKYLFRKEGQNVTLSCEQNLNHDAMYWYRQDPGQGLRLIYYSQIVNDFQKGDIAEGYSVSREKKESFPLTVTSAQKNPTAFYLCASSIPGHYEQYFGPGTRLTVT.

This clone appeared many times. V and J are TRBV2 and TRBJ2-3; D gene ambiguous. Trimming took off 7 bases at V and 1 base at J, with 12 bases between the two ends. The CDR3 extends over 14 amino acids. From germline, CDR1 is SNHLY and CDR2 FYNNEI. CDR3 protein: CASMSAGRTDTQYF. CDR3 DNA: TGTGCCAGCATGTCGGCAGGCCGCACAGATACGCAGTATTTT.

This clone was observed a handful of times. The chain joins TRBV7-2 to TRBJ2-3; a possible D gene is TRBD1 (5 bases). The CDR3 loop spans 18 amino acids. CDR1 SGHTA and CDR2 FQGNSA come from the germline V gene. With 5 bases removed from V and 0 bases from J, the gap between germline ends came to 21 bases. The CDR3 region has the DNA TGTGCCAGCAGCGCCCACAGGTCTGGGCCGACTAGCACAGATACGCAGTATTTT. Protein sequence: CASSAHRSGPTSTDTQYF.

A note on this clone: A read error may explain this, as a much larger clone is one base away. The identical CDR3 is also encoded by other nucleotide sequences in the sample. The chain has TRBV11-1 and TRBJ2-7; unclear D gene. V dropped 3 bases and J dropped 0 bases, with 0 bases sitting between them. Germline V gives CDR1 SGHAT, CDR2 FQDESV (reference sequence). The CDR3 consists of 11 residues. The CDR3 DNA follows: TGTGCCAGCAGCTTCTCCTACGAGCAGTACTTC. It translates to CASSFSYEQYF.

This clone turned up a few times. The chain is built from TRBV7-2 and TRBJ2-5, with D possibly being TRBD1 (6 bases). Germline lookup yields CDR1 SGHTA and CDR2 FQGNSA. CDR3 length: 14 residues. V shed 5 bases and J shed 5 bases, with 15 bases lying between them. CDR3: CASSVYTQGETQYF. CDR3 nucleotide sequence: TGTGCCAGCAGCGTGTACACCCAGGGGGAGACCCAGTACTTC.

In this sample, this clone turned up a few times. This sequence joins TRBV9 and TRBJ1-6, with D possibly being TRBD1 (5 bases). The germline gives CDR1 SGDLS, CDR2 YYNGEE. CDR3 length: 14 amino acids. Deletions cut 4 bases from V and 5 bases from J, with 10 bases between. The CDR3: CASSPGPDNSPLHF. The CDR3 region has the DNA TGTGCCAGCAGCCCGGGACCCGATAATTCACCCCTCCACTTT.

By share of the sample, this clone is medium-sized (0.01 to 0.1%). The V gene is TRBV18, the J gene TRBJ1-1; no clear D. Germline V lookup: CDR1 KGHSH, CDR2 LQKENI. V was pared by 3 bases and J by 0 bases, with 8 bases between. This CDR3 region has 14 residues. The DNA for the CDR3 is TGTGCCAGCTCACCCATTGGCCTGAACACTGAAGCTTTCTTT. Its translation: CASSPIGLNTEAFF.

This clone has a handful of counts. The chain is built from TRBV9 and TRBJ2-5, with D possibly TRBD2 on 5 matching bases. The CDR3 sequence is 13 residues long. Germline-derived CDR1 and CDR2 are SGDLS and YYNGEE. V was pared by 1 base and J by 4 bases, with 8 bases between. In DNA form, the CDR3 reads TGTGCCAGCAGCGTAACGGGATTAGAGACCCAGTACTTC. Translated, it gives CASSVTGLETQYF.

The table lists this clone with a few counts. The chain combines TRBV2 with TRBJ2-5; 10 nucleotides line up with TRBD2. The CDR3 has 15 amino acids. Germline V gives CDR1 SNHLY, CDR2 FYNNEI. V was pared by 7 bases and J by 1 base, with 6 bases of the junction left unmatched. The chain's CDR3 is CASKIAGGLQETQYF. DNA of the CDR3: TGTGCCAGCAAGATAGCGGGGGGACTCCAAGAGACCCAGTACTTC.

V is TRBV2 and J is TRBJ1-5; no clear D. Between the trimmed V and J ends, which lost 1 base and 5 bases, there was a span of 6 bases. The CDR3 contains 13 residues. Germline CDR1 is SNHLY and CDR2 is FYNNEI. CDR3 bases: TGTGCCAGCAGTGAAGTGTGGGATCAGCCCCAGCATTTT. Protein: CASSEVWDQPQHF.

V usage is TRBV7-2 and J usage is TRBJ2-2, with 10 bases matching TRBD2. The V segment lost 3 bases and the J segment 5 bases; nucleotides outside the gene matches: 6. This CDR3 has 16 residues. The germline V gene encodes CDR1 SGHTA and CDR2 FQGNSA. The CDR3 sequence is CASSFFSGGITGELFF. Here the CDR3 DNA reads TGTGCCAGCAGCTTTTTTAGCGGGGGGATAACCGGGGAGCTGTTTTTT.

The V gene is TRBV15, the J gene TRBJ1-1; tentatively, D is TRBD1 (5 bases). Germline CDR1 is LNHNV and CDR2 is YYDKDF (reference sequence). The CDR3 runs to 16 residues. V dropped 3 bases and J dropped 1 base, with 15 bases sitting between them. Written as DNA, the CDR3 is TGTGCCACCAGCAGTCGGTACGGTACAGGGAACACTGAAGCTTTCTTT. This gives the protein CATSSRYGTGNTEAFF. Full variable domain (remainder filled in from reference TRBV15 and TRBJ1-1): DAMVIQNPRYQVTQFGKPVTLSCSQTLNHNVMYWYQQKSSQAPKLLFHYYDKDFNNEADTPDNFQSRRPNTSFCFLDIRSPGLGDTAMYLCATSSRYGTGNTEAFFGQGTRLTVV.

This clone was found a few times. V is TRBV6-5 and J is TRBJ1-1, with TRBD1 matching over 10 bases. The CDR3 is 13 amino acids. CDR1 and CDR2 (germline): MNHEY, SVGAGI. The V segment lost 7 bases and the J segment 8 bases; nucleotides outside the gene matches: 7. The CDR3 here is CASTLQDRGEAFF. Written as DNA, the CDR3 is TGTGCCAGCACTCTCCAGGACAGGGGGGAAGCTTTCTTT.

The chain links TRBV6-5 to TRBJ1-1; 7 bases align to TRBD1. This CDR3 is built from 14 residues. CDR1 and CDR2 from the germline V gene are MNHEY and SVGAGI. V shed 7 bases and J 7 bases; nucleotides not matched to a gene: 12. CDR3 nucleotides: TGTGCCAGCACCCCTCAGGGGGGCCTTGATGAAGCTTTCTTT. As protein: CASTPQGGLDEAFF.

This clone was counted between two and nine times. V and J are TRBV19 and TRBJ1-6; tentatively, D is TRBD1 (5 bases). Trimming pared 4 bases from V and 8 bases from J, leaving 9 bases between. The germline gives CDR1 LNHDA, CDR2 SQIVND (reference sequence). The CDR3 consists of 13 residues. CDR3 sequence (DNA): TGTGCCAGTAGTACCTCGGGGGATTCACCCCTCCACTTT. It translates to CASSTSGDSPLHF.

J is TRBJ2-3 and V is TRBV2; a weak D match, TRBD1 (5 bases). The CDR3 consists of 15 residues. Germline V gene sequence: CDR1 SNHLY, CDR2 FYNNEI. Trimming stripped 7 bases from V and 0 bases from J, with 14 bases between. The CDR3 spells CASTLDTASTDTQYF. The CDR3 DNA sequence: TGTGCCAGCACCCTGGACACCGCAAGCACAGATACGCAGTATTTT.